The 30 T cell receptor beta chains in this list originate from one sample, sequenced in a study of cytomegalovirus exposure and HLA in healthy donors. PCR involved 60 Vbeta and 13 Jbeta primers. TCRdb's copy holds only in-frame clones and misses some; the assay was immunoSEQ multiplex PCR. The sample includes some 120,000 clones, roughly four fifths seen only once; the top ten take under 3.5%. Sample: PBMCs. The source of these receptors is a man in his thirties or forties in good health and CMV-seronegative.

This chain uses TRBV11-1 with TRBJ2-7, with D possibly matching TRBD2 (6 bases). V lost 2 bases to trimming and J lost 3 bases, with 14 bases between them. Germline V CDR1 and CDR2: SGHAT, FQDESV (reference sequence). CDR3 length: 15 residues. In nucleotides, the CDR3 is TGTGCCAGCAGCTTATTTCGGGGGATAGGCTACGAGCAGTACTTC. Residues: CASSLFRGIGYEQYF. The full variable domain, completed using reference TRBV11-1 and TRBJ2-7, is EAEVAQSPRYKITEKSQAVAFWCDPISGHATLYWYRQILGQGPELLVQFQDESVVDDSQLPKDRFSAERLKGVDSTLKIQPAELGDSAMYLCASSLFRGIGYEQYFGPGTRLTVT.

The chain recombines TRBV6-4 with TRBJ2-3; 7 nucleotides align to TRBD2. This CDR3 has 14 amino acids. Germline V lookup: CDR1 MRHNA, CDR2 SNTAGT. The V gene end was trimmed by 5 bases and the J gene end by 0 bases; junction bases not matched to a gene: 2. The CDR3 region has the DNA TGTGCCAGCAGTAGCGGGATTAGCACAGATACGCAGTATTTT. Its protein product is CASSSGISTDTQYF.

V and J are TRBV20-1 and TRBJ1-1; D perhaps matches TRBD1 (6 bases). This CDR3 region has 10 residues. Per germline, CDR1 DFQATT and CDR2 SNEGSKA (reference sequence). Trimming pared 7 bases from V and 7 bases from J, leaving 10 bases between. CDR3 residues: CSETGIEAFF. CDR3 coding DNA: TGCAGTGAAACAGGGATTGAAGCTTTCTTT.

A single count supports this clone. The chain joins TRBV28 to TRBJ1-5; TRBD1 matches at 7 bases. There are 15 residues in the CDR3. Germline lookup yields CDR1 MDHEN and CDR2 SYDVKM. After removal of 3 bases from V and 1 base from J, the junction contained 3 bases not matched to a gene. The CDR3 region is CASSLTGRSNQPQHF. CDR3 nucleotides: TGTGCCAGCAGTTTGACAGGGAGGAGCAATCAGCCCCAGCATTTT.

This clone has just one count. The chain recombines TRBV4-3 with TRBJ2-7; possibly TRBD1 for D (6 bases). Trimming shortened V by 6 bases and J by 2 bases, and 17 bases separated the two germline ends. The CDR3 has 15 residues. CDR1 and CDR2 from the germline V gene are LGHNA and YSLEER. For the CDR3, the DNA is TGCGCCAGCAGTAATGCCGGGACAACAACCTACGAGCAGTACTTC. Translating it yields CASSNAGTTTYEQYF.

The chain recombines TRBV10-3 with TRBJ2-7; tentative D call: TRBD1 (8 bases). CDR1 is ENHRY, CDR2 SYGVKD, per germline. This CDR3 region has 13 residues. With 7 bases removed from V and 6 bases from J, the gap between germline ends came to 16 bases. Here the CDR3 DNA reads TGTGCCATCACTGCGGACAGGGAGGGCGAGCAGTACTTC. This gives the protein CAITADREGEQYF.

A remark on this clone: At one boundary the junction diverges from the germline segment, which might be a read error. The chain carries TRBV5-1 and TRBJ1-2; 8 nucleotides match TRBD1. The CDR3 runs to 15 residues. Germline lookup yields CDR1 SGHRS and CDR2 YFSETQ. The CDR3 DNA is TGCGCCAGCACCTTGGGATCCACAGGGGGCTATGGCTACACCTTC. Its translation is CASTLGSTGGYGYTF.

J is TRBJ2-5 and V is TRBV7-2; TRBD2 matches at 8 bases. The CDR3 extends over 17 amino acids. In germline, CDR1 is SGHTA, CDR2 FQGNSA. V was pared by 2 bases and J by 4 bases, with 12 bases of the junction left unmatched. CDR3 region: CASSLQAGANLLETQYF. The CDR3 DNA reads TGTGCCAGCAGCTTACAAGCGGGGGCGAACTTATTAGAGACCCAGTACTTC.

As to this clone: The conserved closing phenylalanine or tryptophan is absent in this CDR3, likely reflecting a read error. This chain uses TRBV7-9 with TRBJ2-7; 10 bases map to TRBD2. The V gene's germline CDR1 is SEHNR and CDR2 FQNEAQ (reference sequence). The CDR3 spans 13 residues. The ends lost 8 bases at V and 5 bases at J; junction bases unmatched: 6. CDR3 sequence (DNA): TGTGCCAGCGAGGGACTAGCGTATGACGAGCAGTACTCC. Translated: CASEGLAYDEQYS.

The chain is built from TRBV7-3 and TRBJ1-5; 10 bases align to TRBD1. With V trimmed by 2 bases and J by 4 bases, 8 bases remained unmatched. This CDR3 contains 17 residues. CDR1 and CDR2 (germline): SGHTA, FQGTGA. CDR3 DNA sequence: TGTGCCAGCAGCTTATATTCGGACAGGGGGGCAAATCAGCCCCAGCATTTT. Its translation: CASSLYSDRGANQPQHF.

As concerns this clone: Sequence at one end of the junction differs from germline and may be a read error. The V gene is TRBV7-7, the J gene TRBJ2-1; TRBD1 matches at 7 bases. Germline V gene sequence: CDR1 SSHAT, CDR2 FNYEAQ (reference sequence). The CDR3 contains 15 residues. CDR3 DNA: TGTGCTAGCAGCCCGGGGACAGACTCCTACAATGAGCAGTTCTTC. Its protein is CASSPGTDSYNEQFF.

The genes are TRBV7-2 and TRBJ2-1; tentative D call: TRBD2 (5 bases). Germline lookup yields CDR1 SGHTA and CDR2 FQGNSA. Trimming cost V 2 bases and J 7 bases, with 12 bases left between them. The CDR3 spans 14 residues. The CDR3 bases are TGTGCCAGCAGCTTAAACGGAGGCGGGAATGAGCAGTTCTTC. Protein product: CASSLNGGGNEQFF.

This clone was seen only once. The gene calls are TRBV6-4 and TRBJ2-7; D possibly corresponds to TRBD2 (6 bases). Germline V gives CDR1 MRHNA, CDR2 SNTAGT. Trimming pared 8 bases from V and 3 bases from J, leaving 17 bases between. The CDR3 is 14 amino acids. The CDR3 reads CASPPPRGGYEQYF. CDR3 DNA: TGTGCCAGCCCGCCCCCGCGGGGAGGCTACGAGCAGTACTTC.

CDR3 residues: CASSLSFSSYEQYF. The CDR3 DNA reads TGTGCCAGCAGTTTATCGTTCAGCTCCTACGAGCAGTACTTC. V gene TRBV27 combines with J gene TRBJ2-7; D not resolved. This CDR3 spans 14 amino acids. Per the germline V gene, CDR1 is MNHEY and CDR2 is SMNVEV (reference sequence). V was pared by 0 bases and J by 0 bases, with 6 bases between.

This clone was counted between two and nine times. The chain recombines TRBV6-1 with TRBJ2-2; D is unclear. CDR1 MNHNS and CDR2 SASEGT come from the germline V gene. This CDR3 region has 14 residues. Trimming left V 5 bases short and J 0 bases short, with 7 bases between. This CDR3 is CASSSQTNTGELFF. The CDR3 DNA sequence: TGTGCCAGCAGTAGTCAGACGAACACCGGGGAGCTGTTTTTT.

This chain connects TRBV4-2 to TRBJ2-3, with TRBD2 matching over 12 bases. V lost 6 bases and J lost 6; bases outside the gene matches: 7. Germline CDR1 is LGHNA and CDR2 is YNFKEQ. The CDR3 runs to 15 residues. The CDR3 here is CASSQTSGGFDTQYF. The CDR3 DNA reads TGTGCCAGCAGTCAGACTAGCGGGGGATTTGATACGCAGTATTTT.

This clone was seen a few times. The V call is TRBV5-6, the J call TRBJ2-1; 10 bases agree with TRBD2. V was clipped by 4 bases and J by 6 bases; unmatched bases: 10. Germline V gene lookup returns CDR1 SGHDT and CDR2 YYEEEE. CDR3 size: 16 residues. As DNA, the CDR3 is TGTGCCAGCAGCGGTCGGTTAGCGGGGGGAATCAATGAGCAGTTCTTC. Translated, it gives CASSGRLAGGINEQFF.

The chain links TRBV7-6 to TRBJ2-2, with D possibly being TRBD2 (5 bases). This CDR3 comprises 16 residues. Germline values: CDR1 SGHVS, CDR2 FNYEAQ. The V end lost 1 base, the J end lost 4 bases, and 13 bases lay between the germline ends. CDR3 residues: CASSLESASFTGELFF. CDR3 bases: TGTGCCAGCAGCTTAGAGTCTGCTAGCTTCACCGGGGAGCTGTTTTTT.

This chain uses TRBV27 with TRBJ2-1; 7 bases match TRBD1. The CDR3 sequence is 12 residues long. V shed 5 bases, J shed 9 bases, and the junction held 4 bases outside the gene matches. The germline V gene encodes CDR1 MNHEY and CDR2 SMNVEV (reference sequence). This CDR3 is CASSPTGVEQFF. CDR3 bases: TGTGCCAGCAGTCCAACAGGGGTTGAGCAGTTCTTC.

This clone was detected once. The V call is TRBV4-1, the J call TRBJ1-3; D is unclear. The germline gives CDR1 MGHRA, CDR2 YSYEKL. The V gene lost 1 base and the J gene lost 4 bases, with 11 bases spanning the gap. This CDR3 contains 15 residues. As DNA, the CDR3 is TGCGCCAGCAGCCAAGGTCGTGATACAGGAAACACCATATATTTT. Its translation: CASSQGRDTGNTIYF.

The rearrangement joins TRBV15 to TRBJ2-5; tentatively, D is TRBD2 (6 bases). V dropped 2 bases and J dropped 5 bases, with 12 bases sitting between them. The CDR3 consists of 14 residues. Germline CDR1 and CDR2: LNHNV and YYDKDF (reference sequence). This chain's CDR3 is CATSRLTSLETQYF. CDR3 in DNA: TGTGCCACCAGCAGACTCACTAGCTTGGAGACCCAGTACTTC. The variable domain in full, with the rest retrieved from reference TRBV15 and TRBJ2-5, is DAMVIQNPRYQVTQFGKPVTLSCSQTLNHNVMYWYQQKSSQAPKLLFHYYDKDFNNEADTPDNFQSRRPNTSFCFLDIRSPGLGDTAMYLCATSRLTSLETQYFGPGTRLLVL.

The gene calls are TRBV7-8 and TRBJ2-3; tentative D call: TRBD2 (5 bases). Between the trimmed V and J ends, which lost 1 base and 1 base, there was a span of 15 bases. The CDR3 totals 17 residues. The germline V gene encodes CDR1 SGHVS and CDR2 FQNEAQ. In nucleotides, the CDR3 is TGTGCCAGCAGCTTAGGAACCAGTGCGGGTGGCACAGATACGCAGTATTTT. Its protein product is CASSLGTSAGGTDTQYF.

The gene calls are TRBV4-2 and TRBJ1-4; D is perhaps TRBD1 (5 bases). The V end was cut by 0 bases, the J end by 3 bases, with 8 bases between. The CDR3 is 15 residues long. The V gene's germline CDR1 is LGHNA and CDR2 YNFKEQ. CDR3: CASSQDQGPNEKLFF. CDR3 in DNA: TGTGCCAGCAGCCAAGACCAGGGCCCTAATGAAAAACTGTTTTTT.

In this sample, this clone turned up once. CDR3 nucleotides: TGTGCCAGCAGTCCCTCACTACAGGGATCCCAGCATTTT. Translating gives CASSPSLQGSQHF. The chain is built from TRBV27 and TRBJ1-5; D possibly corresponds to TRBD1 (6 bases). V lost 5 bases and J 11 bases, leaving 16 bases between the germline ends. Germline V gives CDR1 MNHEY, CDR2 SMNVEV (reference sequence). CDR3 size: 13 residues.

This clone was seen once. V and J are TRBV7-2 and TRBJ2-2, with 13 nucleotides matching TRBD2. This CDR3 contains 15 residues. From germline, CDR1 is SGHTA and CDR2 FQGNSA. Germline trimming cut 5 bases from V and 7 bases from J; bases unmatched to any gene: 4. The CDR3 here is CASSIGLAGVGELFF. The CDR3 DNA follows: TGTGCCAGCAGCATTGGACTAGCGGGAGTCGGGGAGCTGTTTTTT.

This chain links TRBV27 with TRBJ1-2; D perhaps matches TRBD1 (5 bases). Germline V lookup: CDR1 MNHEY, CDR2 SMNVEV (reference sequence). This CDR3 is 14 amino acids long. The germline V and J ends were trimmed by 4 bases and 10 bases, with 19 bases remaining between them. The CDR3 nucleotides are TGTGCCAGCAGTTGGCGGAGGGGTGGAGTCGACTACACCTTC. Amino acid sequence: CASSWRRGGVDYTF.

The V and J genes are TRBV6-6 and TRBJ1-6; D uncertain. Trimming took off 3 bases at V and 10 bases at J, with 10 bases between the two ends. Per germline, CDR1 MNHNY and CDR2 SVGAGI (reference sequence). The CDR3 has 13 residues. CDR3 nucleotide sequence: TGTGCCAGCAGTTATGCGCTGGGCTCACCCCTCCACTTT. Residues: CASSYALGSPLHF.

CDR3 amino acids: CASSIRDGQPQHF. DNA of the CDR3: TGTGCCAGTAGTATCAGGGATGGTCAGCCCCAGCATTTT. V and J are TRBV19 and TRBJ1-5, with D tentatively TRBD1 (5 bases). Trimming took 3 bases from V and 6 from J, leaving 9 bases between them. The length of the CDR3 is 13 residues. Germline CDR1 and CDR2: LNHDA and SQIVND (reference sequence).

This clone was detected only a few times. The gene calls are TRBV29-1 and TRBJ1-4, with D perhaps TRBD1 (6 bases). There are 14 residues in the CDR3. V lost 1 base and J 4 bases, leaving 10 bases between the germline ends. CDR1 is SQVTM, CDR2 ANQGSEA, per germline. The chain's CDR3 is CSVEGSGDNEKLFF. The CDR3 bases are TGCAGCGTTGAAGGTTCAGGGGATAATGAAAAACTGTTTTTT.

This clone was found a few times. This sample also contains other DNA sequences that code for the same CDR3. The chain recombines TRBV7-2 with TRBJ2-5; no clear D. Germline-derived CDR1 and CDR2 are SGHTA and FQGNSA. This CDR3 has 13 residues. The V end was cut by 5 bases, the J end by 2 bases, with 9 bases between. The CDR3 is CASSRLEQETQYF. For the CDR3, the DNA is TGTGCCAGCAGCCGACTCGAACAAGAGACCCAGTACTTC.